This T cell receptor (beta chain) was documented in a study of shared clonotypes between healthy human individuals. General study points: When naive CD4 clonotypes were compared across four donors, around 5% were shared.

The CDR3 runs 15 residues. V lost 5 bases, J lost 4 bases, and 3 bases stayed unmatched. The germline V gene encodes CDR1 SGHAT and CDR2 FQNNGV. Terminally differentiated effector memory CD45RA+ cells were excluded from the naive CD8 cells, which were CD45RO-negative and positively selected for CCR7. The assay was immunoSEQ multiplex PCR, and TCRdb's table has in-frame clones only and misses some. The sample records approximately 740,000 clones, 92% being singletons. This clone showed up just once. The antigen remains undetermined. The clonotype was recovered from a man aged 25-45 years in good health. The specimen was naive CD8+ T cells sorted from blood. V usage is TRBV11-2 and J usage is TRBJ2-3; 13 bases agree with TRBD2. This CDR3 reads CASSQGLAGADTQYF. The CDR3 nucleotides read TGTGCCAGCAGCCAAGGACTAGCGGGGGCAGATACGCAGTATTTT.